The next 26 T cell receptor beta chains were all read from a single sample in a study of T cell clones after liver transplantation. Data came from immunoSEQ multiplex PCR; TCRdb stores just in-frame clones and leaves some out. The sample has roughly 73,000 clones, 80% seen once. Sequenced here: CD4+ T cells from blood, sampled before liver transplant. These receptors all come from a human donor who received a liver transplant.

The chain joins TRBV5-1 to TRBJ1-1; D unresolved. The germline CDR1 and CDR2 sequences are SGHRS and YFSETQ. The CDR3 runs to 16 residues. V lost 0 bases, J lost 0 bases, and 12 bases lay in between. The CDR3 DNA reads TGCGCCAGCAGCTTGGGGATCGGTAGCTTGAACACTGAAGCTTTCTTT. It yields the protein CASSLGIGSLNTEAFF.

The chain uses TRBV28 and TRBJ1-3; D is unclear. Trimming left V 3 bases short and J 2 bases short, with 8 bases between. Per the germline V gene, CDR1 is MDHEN and CDR2 is SYDVKM. The CDR3 is 14 amino acids. This CDR3 reads CASSFVGPGNTIYF. For the CDR3, the DNA is TGTGCCAGCAGTTTCGTAGGGCCTGGAAACACCATATATTTT. Complete variable domain (other parts from reference TRBV28 and TRBJ1-3): DVKVTQSSRYLVKRTGEKVFLECVQDMDHENMFWYRQDPGLGLRLIYFSYDVKMKEKGDIPEGYSVSREKKERFSLILESASTNQTSMYLCASSFVGPGNTIYFGEGSWLTVV.

This clone has only a few counts. The V call is TRBV28, the J call TRBJ2-3, with D uncertain. Trimming took off 3 bases at V and 0 bases at J, with 13 bases between the two ends. The CDR3 length is 16 residues. Germline lookup yields CDR1 MDHEN and CDR2 SYDVKM. The CDR3: CASSLQYGSSTDTQYF. The CDR3 nucleotides are TGTGCCAGCAGTTTGCAATACGGTTCTAGCACAGATACGCAGTATTTT.

This clone is a singleton in its sample. The V call is TRBV28, the J call TRBJ1-5; 11 bases fit TRBD1. The CDR3 has 18 amino acids. After removal of 6 bases from V and 7 bases from J, the junction contained 17 bases not matched to a gene. CDR1 MDHEN and CDR2 SYDVKM come from the germline V gene. The CDR3 DNA follows: TGTGCCAGCAGCCCTTATGGAGGGACAGGGGGTTCTTGGCAGCCCCAGCATTTT. It specifies CASSPYGGTGGSWQPQHF.

The chain recombines TRBV5-1 with TRBJ1-1; 8 positions agree with TRBD1. There are 18 residues in the CDR3. CDR1 SGHRS and CDR2 YFSETQ come from the germline V gene. V shed 3 bases, J shed 0 bases, and the junction held 13 bases outside the gene matches. CDR3 bases: TGCGCCAGCAGCTCCTCAATAATGACAGGGGACATGAACACTGAAGCTTTCTTT. Translating gives CASSSSIMTGDMNTEAFF. The full variable domain, completed using reference TRBV5-1 and TRBJ1-1, is KAGVTQTPRYLIKTRGQQVTLSCSPISGHRSVSWYQQTPGQGLQFLFEYFSETQRNKGNFPGRFSGRQFSNSRSEMNVSTLELGDSALYLCASSSSIMTGDMNTEAFFGQGTRLTVV.

This clone was counted between two and nine times. CDR3 bases: TGTGCCAGCAGGGAGAATAGCAATCAGCCCCAGCATTTT. The encoded protein is CASRENSNQPQHF. The rearrangement joins TRBV2 to TRBJ1-5; no firm D call. Germline CDR1 is SNHLY and CDR2 is FYNNEI. The V end lost 6 bases, the J end lost 0 bases, and 6 bases lay between the germline ends. The CDR3 has 13 residues.

This clone has a handful of counts. The V and J genes are TRBV7-2 and TRBJ2-1, with 7 bases that match TRBD2. V lost 5 bases to trimming and J lost 7 bases; unmatched junction nucleotides: 5. This CDR3 is 13 amino acids long. The V gene's germline CDR1 is SGHTA and CDR2 FQGNSA. The CDR3 sequence: CASSLLAANEQFF. The DNA for the CDR3 is TGTGCCAGCAGCCTTCTAGCGGCGAATGAGCAGTTCTTC.

This chain joins TRBV11-2 and TRBJ2-1; tentative D call: TRBD2 (6 bases). The CDR3 runs 15 residues. Deletions cut 4 bases from V and 9 bases from J, with 19 bases between. Germline assignment: CDR1 SGHAT and CDR2 FQNNGV. The CDR3 here is CASSSGLASGGEQFF. CDR3 DNA sequence: TGTGCCAGCAGCTCGGGACTTGCCAGTGGAGGTGAGCAGTTCTTC.

V gene TRBV7-3 combines with J gene TRBJ2-7; TRBD2 might be the D (6 bases). The V end was cut by 2 bases, the J end by 6 bases, with 14 bases between. Germline loops: CDR1 SGHTA, CDR2 FQGTGA. The CDR3 extends over 14 amino acids. CDR3 loop: CASSLQARGGEQYF. DNA for the CDR3: TGTGCCAGCAGCTTACAGGCTAGGGGAGGCGAGCAGTACTTC.

The chain links TRBV6-5 to TRBJ2-1; a possible D gene is TRBD1 (7 bases). Between the trimmed V and J ends, which lost 5 bases and 12 bases, there was a span of 20 bases. Germline CDR1 MNHEY, CDR2 SVGAGI. CDR3 length: 14 amino acids. The CDR3 DNA follows: TGTGCCAGCAGTCAGACTAGGGACAGACAAGGGCAGTTCTTC. Protein: CASSQTRDRQGQFF.

This chain links TRBV18 with TRBJ1-2; TRBD1 matches 7 bases. CDR1 KGHSH and CDR2 LQKENI come from the germline V gene. The CDR3 totals 14 residues. With 6 bases clipped from V and 3 bases from J, the junction kept 7 bases outside the gene matches. The DNA of the CDR3 is TGTGCCAGCTCTTTAGGGGGCGCCGACTATGGCTACACCTTC. Translated: CASSLGGADYGYTF.

For the CDR3, the DNA is TGTGCCTGGAGTACGACAGGGCTGAACACTGAAGCTTTCTTT. Protein sequence: CAWSTTGLNTEAFF. J is TRBJ1-1 and V is TRBV30, with 7 positions matching TRBD1. Germline V gene lookup returns CDR1 GTSNPN and CDR2 SVGIG (reference sequence). The CDR3 length is 14 residues. The ends lost 2 bases at V and 0 bases at J; junction bases unmatched: 3.

This clone was seen a single time. The V gene is TRBV29-1, the J gene TRBJ1-2; D is undetermined. The length of the CDR3 is 14 residues. CDR1 is SQVTM, CDR2 ANQGSEA, per germline. Trimming cost V 4 bases and J 8 bases, with 20 bases left between them. The CDR3 spells CSVVRIEGLYGYTF. In nucleotides, the CDR3 is TGCAGCGTTGTTAGGATAGAGGGCTTGTACGGCTACACCTTC.

This chain links TRBV5-5 with TRBJ1-1; 10 bases are shared with TRBD1. Looked up from germline, CDR1 is SGHKS and CDR2 is YYEKEE (reference sequence). Trimming removed 3 bases from V and 4 bases from J; junction bases left unmatched: 3. The length of the CDR3 is 14 residues. As DNA, the CDR3 is TGTGCCAGCAGCTCTCGGACAGGGGGCACTGAAGCTTTCTTT. Its protein is CASSSRTGGTEAFF.

The chain employs TRBV18 and TRBJ2-1; 8 bases agree with TRBD2. CDR1 is KGHSH and CDR2 is LQKENI in the germline V gene. The CDR3 is 11 amino acids. The CDR3 DNA is TGTGGAGCGGGAGAGGGGAATGAGCAGTTCTTC. It encodes CGAGEGNEQFF. Variable domain in full (rest from reference TRBV18 and TRBJ2-1): NAGVMQNPRHLVRRRGQEARLRCSPMKGHSHVYWYRQLPEEGLKFMVYLQKENIIDESGMPKERFSAEFPKEGPSILRIQQVVRGDSAAYFCGAGEGNEQFFGPGTRLTVL.

The V and J genes are TRBV6-4 and TRBJ2-1; 11 positions match TRBD2. V was clipped by 8 bases and J by 8 bases; unmatched bases: 5. Germline V gives CDR1 MRHNA, CDR2 SNTAGT. The CDR3 is 13 amino acids. The CDR3 bases are TGTGCCAGCGGGACTAGCGGAGGGGATGAGCAGTTCTTC. The encoded protein is CASGTSGGDEQFF.

The chain recombines TRBV27 with TRBJ2-5; D is perhaps TRBD1 or TRBD2 (5 bases each). V was clipped by 6 bases and J by 3 bases, with 11 bases between them. This CDR3 contains 13 residues. Germline V gene data show CDR1 as MNHEY and CDR2 as SMNVEV (reference sequence). The CDR3 loop is CASRLRGKETQYF. CDR3 bases: TGTGCCAGCAGACTGAGGGGTAAAGAGACCCAGTACTTC.

V is TRBV18 and J is TRBJ1-3; D perhaps matches TRBD1 (6 bases). With 4 bases removed from V and 2 bases from J, the gap between germline ends came to 9 bases. The CDR3 is 14 amino acids. Germline V CDR1 and CDR2: KGHSH, LQKENI. This CDR3 is CASSLGTTGNTIYF. The CDR3 region has the DNA TGTGCCAGCTCACTTGGGACAACTGGAAACACCATATATTTT.

The rearrangement uses TRBV21-1 and TRBJ2-7; TRBD1 reflects the table's D call only, with no check against the DNA. TRBV21-1 is tagged as a pseudogene. This CDR3 contains 15 residues. This chain's CDR3 is CASSKRAGALYEQYF. CDR3 DNA sequence: TGTGCCAGCAGCAAACGGGCAGGGGCACTCTACGAGCAGTACTTC.

This chain joins TRBV6-4 and TRBJ1-4; D may be TRBD1 (6 bases). With 2 bases removed from V and 11 bases from J, the gap between germline ends came to 9 bases. Germline V gene lookup returns CDR1 MRHNA and CDR2 SNTAGT. The CDR3 is 12 amino acids. CDR3 loop: CASSDNGQKLFF. The CDR3 coding sequence is TGTGCCAGCAGTGACAACGGACAGAAACTGTTTTTT.

This chain uses TRBV5-1 with TRBJ2-1; no clear D gene. Germline assignment: CDR1 SGHRS and CDR2 YFSETQ. The CDR3 covers 16 residues. Trimming left V 0 bases short and J 0 bases short, with 10 bases between. CDR3 sequence reads: CASSLGQLSSYNEQFF. CDR3 DNA: TGCGCCAGCAGCTTGGGACAACTGAGCTCCTACAATGAGCAGTTCTTC.

V usage is TRBV2 and J usage is TRBJ2-3; D might be TRBD1 (6 bases). Trimming took off 6 bases at V and 3 bases at J, with 13 bases between the two ends. CDR1 and CDR2 (germline): SNHLY, FYNNEI. CDR3 length: 14 amino acids. As DNA, the CDR3 is TGTGCCAGCAGCGCCGAGAGGGGGACAGATACGCAGTATTTT. Translating it yields CASSAERGTDTQYF.

As concerns this clone: The same CDR3 is also encoded by other DNA sequences in this sample. The chain uses TRBV11-3 and TRBJ2-2; no clear D gene. CDR1 SGHNT and CDR2 YENEEA come from the germline V gene. The CDR3 is 14 amino acids. V dropped 2 bases and J dropped 1 base, with 5 bases sitting between them. The CDR3 bases are TGTGCCAGCAGCTTAAGAGGGAACACCGGGGAGCTGTTTTTT. It yields the protein CASSLRGNTGELFF.

This chain joins TRBV27 and TRBJ2-7; TRBD2 matches 10 bases. Trimming at V came to 6 bases and at J to 1 base, leaving 6 bases not matched to a gene. This CDR3 is 15 amino acids long. Germline V CDR1 and CDR2: MNHEY, SMNVEV (reference sequence). The CDR3 region is CASRGAGGFSYEQYF. In DNA, the CDR3 is TGTGCCAGCAGAGGAGCGGGAGGGTTTTCCTACGAGCAGTACTTC.

The J gene is TRBJ2-7, the V gene TRBV5-1; a possible D gene is TRBD2 (5 bases). Germline V CDR1 and CDR2: SGHRS, YFSETQ. Trimming left V 2 bases short and J 5 bases short, with 11 bases between. The CDR3 spans 13 residues. The CDR3 DNA reads as TGCGCCAGCAGCTTCGGGGAAAGGGACGAGCAGTACTTC. Its protein product is CASSFGERDEQYF.

The chain employs TRBV30 and TRBJ1-3, with D unresolved. The germline V gene encodes CDR1 GTSNPN and CDR2 SVGIG (reference sequence). The V gene lost 4 bases and the J gene lost 3 bases, with 10 bases spanning the gap. The CDR3 contains 13 residues. In DNA form, the CDR3 reads TGTGCCTGGAATGCCGGTTTTGGAAACACCATATATTTT. It translates to CAWNAGFGNTIYF.